This T cell receptor beta chain was sequenced during a study of graft-versus-host responses after intestinal transplantation. The overall study: Uniformly, recipients were administered anti-thymocyte globulin induction with subsequent tacrolimus and steroids for roughly three years.

Worth noting for this clone: Antigen: not known.

The V gene's germline CDR1 is LNHDA and CDR2 SQIVND (reference sequence). V lost 5 bases and J lost 6; bases outside the gene matches: 18. The CDR3 runs 17 residues. Study findings and constraints: Declining HvG levels early post-transplant were linked to peak circulating GvH clone levels.

The data were produced by immunoSEQ multiplex PCR, yet TCRdb's version contains in-frame clones alone and is incomplete. The sample has around 100,000 clones, roughly 87% seen once. The origin of this receptor is a human donor who received an intestinal transplant. Sequenced material: unstimulated CD4+ T cells sorted from spleen or lymph node cells, taken before intestinal transplant. The chain carries TRBV19 and TRBJ1-1, with 7 bases matching TRBD1. The CDR3: CASSLRQGIGPQSEAFF. The DNA of the CDR3 is TGTGCCAGTAGTCTAAGACAGGGTATTGGTCCGCAGTCTGAAGCTTTCTTT.